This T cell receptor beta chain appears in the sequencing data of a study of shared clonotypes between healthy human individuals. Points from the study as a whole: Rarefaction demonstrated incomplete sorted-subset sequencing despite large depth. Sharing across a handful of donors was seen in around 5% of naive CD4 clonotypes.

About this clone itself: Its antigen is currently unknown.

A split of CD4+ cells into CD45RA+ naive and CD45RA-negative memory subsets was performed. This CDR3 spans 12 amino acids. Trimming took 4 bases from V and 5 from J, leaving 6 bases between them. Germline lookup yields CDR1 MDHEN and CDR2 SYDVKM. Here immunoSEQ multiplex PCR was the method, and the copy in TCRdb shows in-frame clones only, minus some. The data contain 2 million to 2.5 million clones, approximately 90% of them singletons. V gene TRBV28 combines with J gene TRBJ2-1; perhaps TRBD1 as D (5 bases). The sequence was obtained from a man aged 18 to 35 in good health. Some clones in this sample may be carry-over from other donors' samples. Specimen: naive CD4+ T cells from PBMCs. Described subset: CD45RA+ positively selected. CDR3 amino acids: CASSSRDNEQFF. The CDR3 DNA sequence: TGTGCCAGCAGTTCCAGGGACAATGAGCAGTTCTTC. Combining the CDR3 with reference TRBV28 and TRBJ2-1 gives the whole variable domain DVKVTQSSRYLVKRTGEKVFLECVQDMDHENMFWYRQDPGLGLRLIYFSYDVKMKEKGDIPEGYSVSREKKERFSLILESASTNQTSMYLCASSSRDNEQFFGPGTRLTVL.